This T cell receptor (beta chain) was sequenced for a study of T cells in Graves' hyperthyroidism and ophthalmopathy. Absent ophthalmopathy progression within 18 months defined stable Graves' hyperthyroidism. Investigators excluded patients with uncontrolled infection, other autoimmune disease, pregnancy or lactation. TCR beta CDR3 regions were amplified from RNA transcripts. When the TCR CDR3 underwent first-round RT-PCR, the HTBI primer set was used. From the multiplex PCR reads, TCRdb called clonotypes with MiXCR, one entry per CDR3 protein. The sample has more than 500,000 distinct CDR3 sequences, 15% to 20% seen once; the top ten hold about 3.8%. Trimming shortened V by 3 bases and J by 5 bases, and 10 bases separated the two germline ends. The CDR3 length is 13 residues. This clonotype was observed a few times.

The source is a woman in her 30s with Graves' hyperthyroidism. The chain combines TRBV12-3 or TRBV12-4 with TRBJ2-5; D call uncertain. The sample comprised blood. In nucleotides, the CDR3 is TGTGCCAGCAGTTTCAGGCAGGAGGAGACCCAGTACTTC. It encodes CASSFRQEETQYF.